This section outlines one T cell receptor beta chain sequence together with its context. The CDR3 spans 14 residues. V gave up 1 base and J gave up 5 bases, with 11 bases separating them. In germline, CDR1 is MGHRA, CDR2 YSYEKL. TCRdb's copy holds only in-frame clones and misses some; the assay was immunoSEQ multiplex PCR. The sample carries tens of thousands of clones, roughly 91% recorded once. This entry belongs to a study of OX40 agonist ivuxolimab in advanced cancers. This sequence was found in an adult with an advanced solid tumor such as melanoma, head and neck, liver or kidney cancer. The genes are TRBV4-1 and TRBJ2-5; the D gene is possibly TRBD2 (6 bases). Material: CD4+ or CD8+ T cells sorted from blood, obtained in a trial of the OX40 agonist ivuxolimab. Written as DNA, the CDR3 is TGCGCCAGCAGCCAAGGGGGGAGGTTGGAGACCCAGTACTTC. Its protein product is CASSQGGRLETQYF.